The clone carrying this TCR beta chain was counted between two and nine times. Its antigen is still unknown. Trimming shortened V by 7 bases and J by 3 bases, and 25 bases separated the two germline ends. CDR1 and CDR2 (germline): SGHTA, FQGNSA. The CDR3 runs to 18 residues. Treatment noted: approximately 9-day PBMC culture with coronavirus spike peptide pools or control peptides (ViraFEST assay). Per well, more than 1.5 million PBMCs were cultured in the presence of about 9.2 IU/ml IL-2 and roughly 10 ug/ml peptide pools. These data are taken from a study of vaccination and CD4 T cells after COVID-19. Whole-study context: Overlapping SARS-CoV-2, HCoV-NL63, HCoV-OC43 and HCoV-229E spike peptides were used to stimulate cells. Treatment of control cultures consisted of a CEFX pool, an HIV-1 Nef pool, or no peptide. General study results and limits: Within the convalescent patients, spike mono-reactivity was found in 304 of 307 vaccine-specific clones.

CD4+ T cells that had been cultured provided DNA sequenced with the Oncomine TCR Beta short-read assay. MiXCR was run by TCRdb on the PCR reads, yielding one entry per CDR3 protein. The sample lists about 7,800 distinct CDR3 sequences, about 61% occurring once. V gene TRBV7-2 combines with J gene TRBJ2-1; the D gene is possibly TRBD1 (6 bases). The sequenced material came from CD4+ T cells from blood, cultured in vitro. The receptor was derived from a human donor who had recovered from COVID-19. CDR3 DNA sequence: TGTGCCAGCACCCAAGATGGGGCGTGGCTAGGGGGCTACAATGAGCAGTTCTTC. Its protein is CASTQDGAWLGGYNEQFF. Using reference TRBV7-2 and TRBJ2-1 for the parts outside the CDR3, the full variable domain is GAGVSQSPSNKVTEKGKDVELRCDPISGHTALYWYRQSLGQGLEFLIYFQGNSAPDKSGLPSDRFSAERTGGSVSTLTIQRTQQEDSAVYLCASTQDGAWLGGYNEQFFGPGTRLTVL.